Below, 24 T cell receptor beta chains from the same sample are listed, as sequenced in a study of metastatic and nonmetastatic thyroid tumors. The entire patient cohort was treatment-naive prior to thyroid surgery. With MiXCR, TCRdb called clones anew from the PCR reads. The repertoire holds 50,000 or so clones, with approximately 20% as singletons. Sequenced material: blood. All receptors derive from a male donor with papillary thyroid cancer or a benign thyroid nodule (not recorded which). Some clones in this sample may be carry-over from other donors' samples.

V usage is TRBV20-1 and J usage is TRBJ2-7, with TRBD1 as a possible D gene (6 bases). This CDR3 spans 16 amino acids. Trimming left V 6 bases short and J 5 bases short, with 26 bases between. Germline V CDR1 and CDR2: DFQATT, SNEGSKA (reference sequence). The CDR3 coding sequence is TGCAGTGCCCTACAGGGTGAAGGTTCTACGAGCAACGAGCAGTACTTC. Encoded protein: CSALQGEGSTSNEQYF.

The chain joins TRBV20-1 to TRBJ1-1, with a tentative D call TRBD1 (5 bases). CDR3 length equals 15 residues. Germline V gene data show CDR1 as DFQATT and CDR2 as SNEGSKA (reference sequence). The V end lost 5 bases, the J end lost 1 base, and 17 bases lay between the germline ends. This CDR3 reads CSAVNTGTQNTEAFF. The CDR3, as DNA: TGCAGTGCTGTGAATACCGGGACCCAGAACACTGAAGCTTTCTTT.

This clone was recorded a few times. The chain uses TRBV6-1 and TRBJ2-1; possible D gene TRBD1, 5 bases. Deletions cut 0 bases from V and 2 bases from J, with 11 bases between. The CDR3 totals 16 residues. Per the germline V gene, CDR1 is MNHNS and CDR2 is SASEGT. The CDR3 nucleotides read TGTGCCAGCAGTGAAGCGGCAGGGAATACCTACAATGAGCAGTTCTTC. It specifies CASSEAAGNTYNEQFF.

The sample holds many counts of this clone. This chain's CDR3 is CASNQGQAHNSPLHF. As DNA, the CDR3 is TGTGCCAGCAACCAAGGACAGGCGCATAATTCACCCCTCCACTTT. The chain employs TRBV6-1 and TRBJ1-6, with TRBD1 matching 7 bases. The CDR3 loop spans 15 amino acids. The V segment lost 7 bases and the J segment 5 bases; nucleotides outside the gene matches: 8. CDR1 MNHNS and CDR2 SASEGT come from the germline V gene.

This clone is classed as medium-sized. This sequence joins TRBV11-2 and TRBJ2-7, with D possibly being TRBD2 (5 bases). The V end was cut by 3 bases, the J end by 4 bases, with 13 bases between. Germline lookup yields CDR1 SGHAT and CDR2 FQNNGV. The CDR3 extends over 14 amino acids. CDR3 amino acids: CASSFEGRTYEQYF. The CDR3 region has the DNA TGTGCCAGCAGCTTCGAAGGACGGACTTACGAGCAGTACTTC.

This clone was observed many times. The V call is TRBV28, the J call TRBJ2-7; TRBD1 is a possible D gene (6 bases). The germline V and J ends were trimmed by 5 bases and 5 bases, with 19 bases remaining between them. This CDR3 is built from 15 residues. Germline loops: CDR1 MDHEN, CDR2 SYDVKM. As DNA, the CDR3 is TGTGCCAGCAGTCCACCCGACAGGCTAGGAGACGAGCAGTACTTC. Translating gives CASSPPDRLGDEQYF.

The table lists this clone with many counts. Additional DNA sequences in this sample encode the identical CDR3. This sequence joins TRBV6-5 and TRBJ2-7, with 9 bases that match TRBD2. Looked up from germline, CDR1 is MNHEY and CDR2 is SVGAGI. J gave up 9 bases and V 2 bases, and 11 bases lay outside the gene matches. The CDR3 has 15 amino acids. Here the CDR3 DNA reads TGTGCCAGCAGTTACGAGGCGGGAGGGGTTCGAGGGCAGTACTTC. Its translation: CASSYEAGGVRGQYF.

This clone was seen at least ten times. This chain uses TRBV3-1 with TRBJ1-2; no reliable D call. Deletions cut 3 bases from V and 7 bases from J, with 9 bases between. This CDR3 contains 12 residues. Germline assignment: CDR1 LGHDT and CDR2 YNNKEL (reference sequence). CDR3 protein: CASSHNSGGYTF. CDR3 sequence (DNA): TGTGCCAGCAGCCACAACTCGGGTGGCTACACCTTC.

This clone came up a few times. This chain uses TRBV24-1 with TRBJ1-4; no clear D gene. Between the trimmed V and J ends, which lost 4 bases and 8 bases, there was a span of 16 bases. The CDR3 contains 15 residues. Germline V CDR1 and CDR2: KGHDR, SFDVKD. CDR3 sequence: CATSEGSREEEKLFF. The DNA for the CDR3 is TGTGCCACCAGTGAGGGCTCTAGGGAGGAAGAAAAACTGTTTTTT.

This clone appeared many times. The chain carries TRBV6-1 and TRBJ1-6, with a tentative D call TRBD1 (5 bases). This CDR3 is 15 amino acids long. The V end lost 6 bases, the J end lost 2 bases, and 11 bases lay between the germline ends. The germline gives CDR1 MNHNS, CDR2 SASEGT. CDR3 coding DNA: TGTGCCAGCAGAGGACAATTTGCCTATAATTCACCCCTCCACTTT. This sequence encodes CASRGQFAYNSPLHF.

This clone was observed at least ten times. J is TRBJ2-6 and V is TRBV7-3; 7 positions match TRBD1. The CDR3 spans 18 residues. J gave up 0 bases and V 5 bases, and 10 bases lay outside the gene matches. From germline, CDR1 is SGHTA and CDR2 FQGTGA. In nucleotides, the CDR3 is TGTGCCAGCAGCCTACAGGGGTCCATGATCTCTGGGGCCAACGTCCTGACTTTC. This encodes CASSLQGSMISGANVLTF.

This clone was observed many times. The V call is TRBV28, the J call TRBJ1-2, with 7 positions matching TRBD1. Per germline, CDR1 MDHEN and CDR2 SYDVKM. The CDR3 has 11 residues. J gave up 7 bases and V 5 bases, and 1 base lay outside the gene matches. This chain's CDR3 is CASSHRGGYTF. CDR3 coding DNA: TGTGCCAGCAGTCACAGGGGTGGCTACACCTTC.

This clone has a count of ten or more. CDR3 coding DNA: TGCAGTGCTGGGTTACAGGCTCCTGGCTACACCTTC. It translates to CSAGLQAPGYTF. This rearrangement joins TRBV20-1 to TRBJ1-2; the D gene is possibly TRBD1 (5 bases). The V gene's germline CDR1 is DFQATT and CDR2 SNEGSKA (reference sequence). V was trimmed by 5 bases and J by 7 bases, leaving 14 bases between them. CDR3 length: 12 residues.

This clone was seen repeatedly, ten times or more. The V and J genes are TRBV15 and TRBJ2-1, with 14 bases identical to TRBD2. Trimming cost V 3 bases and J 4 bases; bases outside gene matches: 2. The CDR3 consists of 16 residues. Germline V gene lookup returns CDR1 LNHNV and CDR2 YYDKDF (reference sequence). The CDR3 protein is CATSRTSGGAYNEQFF. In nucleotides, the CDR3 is TGTGCCACCAGCAGGACTAGCGGGGGGGCATACAATGAGCAGTTCTTC.

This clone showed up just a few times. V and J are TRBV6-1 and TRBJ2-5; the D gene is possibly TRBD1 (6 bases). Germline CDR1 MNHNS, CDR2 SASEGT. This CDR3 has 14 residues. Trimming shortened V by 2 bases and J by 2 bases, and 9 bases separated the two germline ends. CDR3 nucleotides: TGTGCCAGCAGTGAATCGAGGGGGCAAGAGACCCAGTACTTC. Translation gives CASSESRGQETQYF.

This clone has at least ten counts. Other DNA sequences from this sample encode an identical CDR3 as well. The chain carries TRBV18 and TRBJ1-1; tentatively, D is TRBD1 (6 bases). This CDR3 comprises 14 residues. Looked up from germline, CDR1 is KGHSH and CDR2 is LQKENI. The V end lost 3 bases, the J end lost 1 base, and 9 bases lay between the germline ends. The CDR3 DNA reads TGTGCCAGCTCACCGGGGGCAGGGAACACTGAAGCTTTCTTT. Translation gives CASSPGAGNTEAFF.

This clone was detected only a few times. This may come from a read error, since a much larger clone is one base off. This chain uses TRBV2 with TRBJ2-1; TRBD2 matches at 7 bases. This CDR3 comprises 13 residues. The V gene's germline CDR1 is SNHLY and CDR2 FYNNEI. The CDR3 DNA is TGCGCCAGCATCGGACTAGCCTACAATGAGCAGTTCTTC. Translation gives CASIGLAYNEQFF.

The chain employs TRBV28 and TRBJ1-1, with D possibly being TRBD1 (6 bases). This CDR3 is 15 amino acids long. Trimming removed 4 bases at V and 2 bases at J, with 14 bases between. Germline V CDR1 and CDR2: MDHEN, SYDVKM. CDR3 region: CASSSPAGVNTEAFF. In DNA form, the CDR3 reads TGTGCCAGCAGTTCCCCGGCAGGGGTCAACACTGAAGCTTTCTTT.

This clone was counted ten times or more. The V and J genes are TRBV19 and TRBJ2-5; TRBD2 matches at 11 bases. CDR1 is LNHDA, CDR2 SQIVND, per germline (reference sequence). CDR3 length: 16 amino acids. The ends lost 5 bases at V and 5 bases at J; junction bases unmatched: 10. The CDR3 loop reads CASSPRDSGGGETQYF. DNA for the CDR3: TGTGCCAGTAGTCCCCGGGATAGCGGGGGGGGTGAGACCCAGTACTTC.

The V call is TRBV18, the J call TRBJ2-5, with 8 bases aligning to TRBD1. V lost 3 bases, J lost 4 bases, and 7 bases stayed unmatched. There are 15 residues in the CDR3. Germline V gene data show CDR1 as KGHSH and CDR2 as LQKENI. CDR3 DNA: TGTGCCAGCTCACCTAACAGGGGGGATACAGAGACCCAGTACTTC. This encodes CASSPNRGDTETQYF.

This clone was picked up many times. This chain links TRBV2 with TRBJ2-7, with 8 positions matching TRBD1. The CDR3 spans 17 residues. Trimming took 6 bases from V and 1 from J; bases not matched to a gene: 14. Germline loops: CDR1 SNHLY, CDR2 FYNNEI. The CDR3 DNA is TGTGCCAGCAGCGCCTCAAAACAGGGGGTATTTTCCTACGAGCAGTACTTC. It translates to CASSASKQGVFSYEQYF. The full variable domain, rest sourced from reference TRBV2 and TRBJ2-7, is EPEVTQTPSHQVTQMGQEVILRCVPISNHLYFYWYRQILGQKVEFLVSFYNNEISEKSEIFDDQFSVERPDGSNFTLKIRSTKLEDSAMYFCASSASKQGVFSYEQYFGPGTRLTVT.

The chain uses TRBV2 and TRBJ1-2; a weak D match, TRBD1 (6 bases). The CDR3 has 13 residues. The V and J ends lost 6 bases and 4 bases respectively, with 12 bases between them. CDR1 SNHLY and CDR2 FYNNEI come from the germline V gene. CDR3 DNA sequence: TGTGCCAGCAGGGAGGACAGCCTCTATGGCTACACCTTC. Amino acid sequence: CASREDSLYGYTF.

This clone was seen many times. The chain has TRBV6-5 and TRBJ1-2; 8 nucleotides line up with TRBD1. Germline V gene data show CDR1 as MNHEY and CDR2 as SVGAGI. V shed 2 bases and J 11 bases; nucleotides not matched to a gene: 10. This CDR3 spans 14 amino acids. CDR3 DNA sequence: TGTGCCAGCAGTTACCTAGGGACAGGAGGATCATACACCTTC. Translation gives CASSYLGTGGSYTF.

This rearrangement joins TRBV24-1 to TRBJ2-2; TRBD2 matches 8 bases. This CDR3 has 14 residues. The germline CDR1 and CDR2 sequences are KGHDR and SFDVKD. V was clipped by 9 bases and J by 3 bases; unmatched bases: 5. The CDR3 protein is CATREGRYTGELFF. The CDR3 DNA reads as TGTGCCACCCGGGAGGGCCGTTACACCGGGGAGCTGTTTTTT.